These T cell receptor beta chains were read from a single sample in a study of somatic mutations in cytotoxic T cells in rheumatoid arthritis. Repertoires were generated with immunoSEQ multiplex PCR, while TCRdb's copy carries only in-frame clones and drops some. Of 15,000 to 20,000 clones in the sample, 77% were seen once. The sample was CD8+ T cells sorted from blood. These receptors all stem from an adult with rheumatoid arthritis. Each CDR3 is given with its conserved first and last residue.

TRBJ2-5 | TRBV5-5 | CASSLAGTGAPQETQYF
TRBJ1-6 | TRBV28 | CASSRRVYDNSPLHF
TRBJ2-7 | TRBV6-1 | CASSGVGQEYEQYF
TRBJ1-1 | TRBV7-9 | CASSLRVRQFSNTEAFF
TRBJ2-6 | TRBV6-1 | CASSDNYSGANVLTF
TRBJ2-2 | TRBV5-6 | CASSSFPGTPRRELFF
TRBJ2-2 | TRBV9 | CASSVTAANTGELFF
TRBJ2-7 | TRBV4-1 | CASSQDGADRGRGRGYEQYF
TRBJ2-1 | TRBV11-2 | CASSLAAAWAGSYNEQFF
TRBJ2-3 | TRBV6-4 | CASSDSTSGGADTQYF
TRBJ1-2 | TRBV15 | CATSRGDRGYGYTF
TRBJ1-6 | TRBV19 | CASSRSSYNSPLHF
TRBJ2-7 | TRBV28 | CASSLPDRGFNEQYF